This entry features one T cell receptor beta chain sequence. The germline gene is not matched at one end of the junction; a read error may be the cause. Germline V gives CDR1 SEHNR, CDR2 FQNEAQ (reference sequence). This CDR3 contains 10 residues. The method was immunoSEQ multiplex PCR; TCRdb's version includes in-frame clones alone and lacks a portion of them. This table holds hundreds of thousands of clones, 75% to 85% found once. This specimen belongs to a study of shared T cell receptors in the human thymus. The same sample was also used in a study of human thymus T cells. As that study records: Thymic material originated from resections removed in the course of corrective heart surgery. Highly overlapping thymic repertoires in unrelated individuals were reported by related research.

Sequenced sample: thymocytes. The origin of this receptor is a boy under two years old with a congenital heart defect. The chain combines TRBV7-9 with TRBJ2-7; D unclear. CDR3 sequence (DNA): TGTGCCAGCAGCGCGGCCCTCTTGGTATTC. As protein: CASSAALLVF.